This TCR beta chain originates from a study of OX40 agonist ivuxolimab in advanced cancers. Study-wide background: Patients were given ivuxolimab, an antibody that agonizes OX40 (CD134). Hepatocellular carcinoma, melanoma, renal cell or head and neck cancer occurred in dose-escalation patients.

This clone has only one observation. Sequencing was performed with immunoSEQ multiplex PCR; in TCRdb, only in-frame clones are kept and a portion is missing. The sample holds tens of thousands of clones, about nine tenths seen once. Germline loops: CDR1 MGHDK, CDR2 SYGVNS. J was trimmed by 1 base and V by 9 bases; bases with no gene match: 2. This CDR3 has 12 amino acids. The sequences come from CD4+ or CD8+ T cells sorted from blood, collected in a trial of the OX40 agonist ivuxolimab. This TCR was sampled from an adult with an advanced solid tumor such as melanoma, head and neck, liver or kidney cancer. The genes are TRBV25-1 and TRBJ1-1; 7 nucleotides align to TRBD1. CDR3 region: CASRTGNTEAFF. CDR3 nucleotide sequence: TGTGCCAGTAGGACAGGGAACACTGAAGCTTTCTTT. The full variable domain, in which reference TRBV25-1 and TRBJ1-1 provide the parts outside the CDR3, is EADIYQTPRYLVIGTGKKITLECSQTMGHDKMYWYQQDPGMELHLIHYSYGVNSTEKGDLSSESTVSRIRTEHFPLTLESARPSHTSQYLCASRTGNTEAFFGQGTRLTVV.